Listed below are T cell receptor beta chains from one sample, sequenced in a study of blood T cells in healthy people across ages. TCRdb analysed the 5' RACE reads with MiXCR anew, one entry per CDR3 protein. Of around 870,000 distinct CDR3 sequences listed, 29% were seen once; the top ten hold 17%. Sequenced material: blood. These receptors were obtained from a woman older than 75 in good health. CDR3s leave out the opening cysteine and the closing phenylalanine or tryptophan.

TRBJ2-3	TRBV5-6	ASKPLGGNTDTQY
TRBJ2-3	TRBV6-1	ASSRQAFSTDTQY
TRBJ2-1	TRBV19	ASSITRTNEQF
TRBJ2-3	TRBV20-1	SATPRTHWSTDTQY
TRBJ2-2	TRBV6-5	ASSYSQGYARVYTGELF
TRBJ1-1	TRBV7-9	ASSLAGQANTEAF
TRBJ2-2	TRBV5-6	ASNPTGRTGELF
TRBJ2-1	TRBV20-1	SATRVRQGLHNEQF
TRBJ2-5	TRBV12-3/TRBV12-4	ASSIAGGQETQY
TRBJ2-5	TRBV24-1	ATTQEETQY
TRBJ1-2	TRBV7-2	ASSLNPGGDYGYT
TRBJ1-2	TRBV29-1	SVVGGIYGYT
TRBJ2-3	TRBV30	AWGTAGTPNTDTQY
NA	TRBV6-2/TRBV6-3	AINCEQY
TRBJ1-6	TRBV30	AWSLQGIGPLH
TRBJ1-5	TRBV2	ASSVSGGAEQPQH
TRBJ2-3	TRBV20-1	SAPKGGGGTTDTQY
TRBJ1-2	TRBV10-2	ASKRYSEEGYT
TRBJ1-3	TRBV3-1	ASSPVFSGNTIY
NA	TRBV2	ATSGGGGSYEQY
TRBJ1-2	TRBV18	ASWDRVDYGYT
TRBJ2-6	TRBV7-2	ASSGHYSGANVLT
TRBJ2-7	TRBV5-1	ASSLPGTGLYEQY
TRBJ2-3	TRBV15	ATSRVSTDTQY
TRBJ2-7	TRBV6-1	ASSGTSGRREQY
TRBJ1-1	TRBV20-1	SARDSGAGAF
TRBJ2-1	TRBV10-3	AIRGTGAYNEQF
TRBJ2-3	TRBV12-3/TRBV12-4	ADSRQGSDAQY
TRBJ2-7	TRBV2	ATGSDWYEQY
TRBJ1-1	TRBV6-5	ASSATGVRTEAF
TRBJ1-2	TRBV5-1	ASSSEGTPNYGYT
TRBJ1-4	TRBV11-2	ASSRGQGGTNEKLF
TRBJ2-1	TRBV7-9	ASSLAGGRRGEQF
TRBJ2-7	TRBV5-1	ASSHQAGSSYEQY
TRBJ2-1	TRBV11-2	ASSPGGDGFFSNEQF
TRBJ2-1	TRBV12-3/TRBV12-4	ADSKSEESEQF
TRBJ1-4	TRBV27	ASSSNSNEKLF
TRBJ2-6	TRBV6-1	ASSHGASGANVLT
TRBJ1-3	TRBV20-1	SARDGGQGGNTIY
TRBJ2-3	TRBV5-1	ASSLYKQSTDTQY
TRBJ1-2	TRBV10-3	AISEVTHEDGYT
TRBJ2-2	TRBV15	ATSREQGARTGELF
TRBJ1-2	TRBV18	ASSPQGSGTDYGYT
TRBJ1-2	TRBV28	ASSLGSQGQLYGYT
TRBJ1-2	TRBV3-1	ASSQVRQSGYT
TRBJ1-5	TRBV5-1	ASSPDSTGQPQH
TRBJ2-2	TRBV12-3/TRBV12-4	ASSPTAPGELF